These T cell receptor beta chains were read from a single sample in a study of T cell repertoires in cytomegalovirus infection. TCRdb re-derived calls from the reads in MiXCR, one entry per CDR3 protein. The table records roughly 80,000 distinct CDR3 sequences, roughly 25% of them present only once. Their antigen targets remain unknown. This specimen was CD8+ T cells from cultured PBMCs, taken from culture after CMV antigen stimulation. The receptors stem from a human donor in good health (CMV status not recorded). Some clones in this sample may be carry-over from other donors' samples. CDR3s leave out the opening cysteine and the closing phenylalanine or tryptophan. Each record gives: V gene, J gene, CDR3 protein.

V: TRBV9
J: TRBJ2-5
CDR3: ASSPRLAEYQETQY

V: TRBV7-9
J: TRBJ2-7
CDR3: ATEAGTSTYEQY

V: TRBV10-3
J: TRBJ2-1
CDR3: AISESVTRLNNEQF

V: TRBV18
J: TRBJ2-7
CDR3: ASSPPEGDLFHEQY

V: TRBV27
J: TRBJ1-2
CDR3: ASRNGGGPPILT

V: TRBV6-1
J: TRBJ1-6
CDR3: ASSDIGQSPLH

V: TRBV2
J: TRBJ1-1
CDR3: ASSGDRPEAF

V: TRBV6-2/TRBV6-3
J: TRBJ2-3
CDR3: ASSYLAGDTQY

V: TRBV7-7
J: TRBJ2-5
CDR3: ASSLEAGGETQY

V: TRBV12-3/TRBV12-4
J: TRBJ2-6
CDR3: ASSSLTSGRNGANVLT

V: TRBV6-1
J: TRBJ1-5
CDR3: ASREAAGVQPQH

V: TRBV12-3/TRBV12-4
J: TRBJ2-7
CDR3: ASSPGTGNSEQY

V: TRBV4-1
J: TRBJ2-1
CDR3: ASSQDLERERVYEQF

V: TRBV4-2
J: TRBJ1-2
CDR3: ASSLDRAGSSEGYT

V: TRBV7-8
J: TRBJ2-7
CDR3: ASSLYRDDEQY

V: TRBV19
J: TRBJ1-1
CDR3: ASSYSGGTEAF

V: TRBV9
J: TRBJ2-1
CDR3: ASGGAVNEQF

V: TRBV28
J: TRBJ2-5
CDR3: ASSSLIGVAGDETQY

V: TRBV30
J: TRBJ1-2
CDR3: AWSDATFGGYT

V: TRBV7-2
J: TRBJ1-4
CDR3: ASSLQGTSEKLF

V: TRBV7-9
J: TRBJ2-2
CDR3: ASSSRGYTGELF

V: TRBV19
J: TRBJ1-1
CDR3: ASSIGRNTEAF

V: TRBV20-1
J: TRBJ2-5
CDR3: SAPEQGPRETQY

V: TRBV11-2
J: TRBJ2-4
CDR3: ASSRSRGGTILAKNIQY

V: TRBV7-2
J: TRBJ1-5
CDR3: ASSSDQGGNQPQH

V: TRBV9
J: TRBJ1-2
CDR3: ASSAPGTGARGYT

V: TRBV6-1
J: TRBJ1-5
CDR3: ASASPTDRSNQPQH

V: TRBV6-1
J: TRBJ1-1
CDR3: ASSPGQWNTEAF

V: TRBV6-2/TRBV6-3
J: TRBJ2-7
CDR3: ASSLDGYEQY

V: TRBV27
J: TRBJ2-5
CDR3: ASRPGTGGQETQY

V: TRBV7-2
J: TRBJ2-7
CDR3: ASSLVPYEQY

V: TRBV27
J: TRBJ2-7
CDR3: ASSATGGGAYEQY

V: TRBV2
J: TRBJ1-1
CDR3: ASRGGVGHTEAF

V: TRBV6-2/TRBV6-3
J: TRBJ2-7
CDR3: ASSHPPSAGSYEQY

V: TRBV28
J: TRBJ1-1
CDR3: ASSLQNIEAF

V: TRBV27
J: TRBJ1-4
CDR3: ASRASGTGGYREKLF

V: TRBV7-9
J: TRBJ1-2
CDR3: ASRLGAKGYT

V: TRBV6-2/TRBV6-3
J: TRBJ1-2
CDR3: ASSYDGQGRSTIYGYT

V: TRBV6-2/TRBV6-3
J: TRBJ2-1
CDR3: ASSYESSGALYNEQF

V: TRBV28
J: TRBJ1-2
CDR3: ASSFWGQGYT

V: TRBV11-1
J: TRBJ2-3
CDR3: ASSLTPSGGAEDTQY

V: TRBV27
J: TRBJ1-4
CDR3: ASRKGQGISEKLF

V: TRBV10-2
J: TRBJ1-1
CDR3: ASGGSIEAF

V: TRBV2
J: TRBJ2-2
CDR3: ASSEEGRGTGELF